This TCR beta chain was identified in a study of blood T cells in healthy people across ages. Points on this clonotype: Its target is not known.

The CDR3 sequence is 13 residues long. Germline CDR1 LNHDA, CDR2 SQIVND (reference sequence). Trimming removed 4 bases from V and 4 bases from J, with 9 bases in between. Using a J-beta primer mix together with a sample-barcoded 5' primer, a second PCR was run for roughly 6 to 12 cycles. Every molecule of cDNA carried a tag from a template-switch adaptor with 12 random nucleotides. From the 5' RACE reads, TCRdb called clonotypes with MiXCR, one entry per CDR3 protein. The sample lists about 1.1 million distinct CDR3 sequences; 30% to 40% were seen once. Study-level points and caveats: It was held that the diversity estimates obtained from one million T cells were underestimates.

The chain combines TRBV19 with TRBJ2-3, with D tentatively TRBD1 (6 bases). The source of this sequence is a man between 18 and 29 years old in good health. Sequencing was carried out using blood. This CDR3 is CASSTGVADTQYF. DNA of the CDR3: TGTGCCAGTAGTACAGGGGTGGCAGATACGCAGTATTTT.